This T cell receptor (beta chain) was recorded in a study of blood T cell repertoires in COVID-19. Sequencing used immunoSEQ multiplex PCR; TCRdb keeps in-frame clones, though not all of them. The sample yields roughly 120,000 clones, 88% seen once. Germline V gene data show CDR1 as MDHEN and CDR2 as SYDVKM. Between the trimmed V and J ends, which lost 5 bases and 6 bases, there was a span of 20 bases. This CDR3 contains 16 residues. The rearrangement joins TRBV28 to TRBJ1-5; D might be TRBD1 (6 bases). Sequencing was performed on peripheral blood. The TCR was taken from a woman in her forties or fifties with acute or convalescent COVID-19. The CDR3: CASSPHDGGAGQPQHF. CDR3 DNA: TGTGCCAGCAGTCCCCACGATGGGGGCGCCGGTCAGCCCCAGCATTTT.